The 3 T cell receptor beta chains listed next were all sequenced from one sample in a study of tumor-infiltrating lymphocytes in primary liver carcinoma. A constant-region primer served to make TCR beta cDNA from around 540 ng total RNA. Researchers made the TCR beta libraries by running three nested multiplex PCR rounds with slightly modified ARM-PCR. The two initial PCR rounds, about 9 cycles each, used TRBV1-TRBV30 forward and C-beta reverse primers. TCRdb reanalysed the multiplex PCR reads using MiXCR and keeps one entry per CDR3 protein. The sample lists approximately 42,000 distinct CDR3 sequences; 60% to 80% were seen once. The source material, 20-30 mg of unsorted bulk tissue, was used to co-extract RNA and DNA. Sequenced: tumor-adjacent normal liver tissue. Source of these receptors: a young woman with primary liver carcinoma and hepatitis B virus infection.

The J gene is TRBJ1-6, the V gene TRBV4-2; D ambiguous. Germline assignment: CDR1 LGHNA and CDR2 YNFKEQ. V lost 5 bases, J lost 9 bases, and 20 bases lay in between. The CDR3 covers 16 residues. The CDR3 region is CASSNAQQTLGSPLHF. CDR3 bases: TGTGCCAGCAGCAATGCACAGCAAACCTTAGGTTCACCCCTCCACTTT.

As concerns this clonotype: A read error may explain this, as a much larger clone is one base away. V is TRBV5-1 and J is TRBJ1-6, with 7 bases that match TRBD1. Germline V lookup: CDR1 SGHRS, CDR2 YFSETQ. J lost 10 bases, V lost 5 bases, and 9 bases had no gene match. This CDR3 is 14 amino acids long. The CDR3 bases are TGCGCCAGCAGTTTGACAGGGAAAAGCTCACCCCTCCACTTT. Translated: CASSLTGKSSPLHF.

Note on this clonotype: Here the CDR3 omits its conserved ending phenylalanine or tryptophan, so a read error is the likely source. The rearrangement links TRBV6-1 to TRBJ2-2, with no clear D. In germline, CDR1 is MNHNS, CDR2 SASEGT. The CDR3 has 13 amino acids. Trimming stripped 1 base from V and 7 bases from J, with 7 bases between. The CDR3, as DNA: TGTGCCAGCAGTGAAGGCGATGTCGGGGAGCTGTTTATT. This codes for CASSEGDVGELFI.